These 20 T cell receptor beta chains were sequenced from one sample in a study of OX40 agonist ivuxolimab in advanced cancers. The repertoire was sequenced with immunoSEQ multiplex PCR; TCRdb's copy has only in-frame clones and lacks some. This sample has over 100,000 clones, with 85% to 90% found just once. The sample consisted of CD4+ or CD8+ T cells sorted from blood, taken in a trial of the OX40 agonist ivuxolimab. All receptors come from an adult with an advanced solid tumor such as melanoma, head and neck, liver or kidney cancer.

The chain links TRBV19 to TRBJ2-7; D perhaps matches TRBD1 (6 bases). There are 15 residues in the CDR3. The germline V gene has CDR1 LNHDA and CDR2 SQIVND (reference sequence). With 0 bases removed from V and 5 bases from J, the gap between germline ends came to 14 bases. CDR3 sequence: CASSIEFPQGNEQYF. As DNA, the CDR3 is TGTGCCAGTAGTATAGAATTCCCCCAGGGGAACGAGCAGTACTTC.

V gene TRBV6-5 combines with J gene TRBJ1-6; TRBD1 matches 7 bases. The CDR3 is 16 amino acids. The ends lost 2 bases at V and 9 bases at J; junction bases unmatched: 10. Germline V gene data show CDR1 as MNHEY and CDR2 as SVGAGI. CDR3 loop: CASSYRLQGLSSPLHF. The CDR3 coding sequence is TGTGCCAGCAGTTACCGCCTACAGGGGCTTAGTTCACCCCTCCACTTT.

The chain couples TRBV30 to TRBJ2-7; the D gene is possibly TRBD2 (6 bases). Trimming removed 0 bases at V and 2 bases at J, with 20 bases between. Per the germline V gene, CDR1 is GTSNPN and CDR2 is SVGIG (reference sequence). The CDR3 contains 17 residues. This CDR3 is CAWSVRKDSGAPYEQYF. The CDR3 nucleotides read TGTGCCTGGAGTGTACGAAAGGATAGCGGAGCTCCCTACGAGCAGTACTTC.

The chain employs TRBV30 and TRBJ2-5; the D is unclear. CDR3 size: 15 residues. V lost 0 bases and J 1 base, leaving 12 bases between the germline ends. CDR1 and CDR2 (germline): GTSNPN, SVGIG (reference sequence). CDR3 region: CAWSVQTGVQETQYF. CDR3 coding DNA: TGTGCCTGGAGTGTTCAAACGGGTGTCCAAGAGACCCAGTACTTC.

This clone was seen a few times. The chain employs TRBV19 and TRBJ2-5; D is perhaps TRBD1 or TRBD2 (5 bases each). There are 14 residues in the CDR3. The germline V and J ends were trimmed by 3 bases and 5 bases, with 13 bases remaining between them. Germline assignment: CDR1 LNHDA and CDR2 SQIVND (reference sequence). CDR3 amino acids: CASSIGPWGETQYF. CDR3 nucleotide sequence: TGTGCCAGTAGTATCGGGCCATGGGGGGAGACCCAGTACTTC.

The chain joins TRBV7-2 to TRBJ1-1; possible D gene TRBD1, 5 bases. This CDR3 is built from 14 residues. Looked up from germline, CDR1 is SGHTA and CDR2 is FQGNSA. V gave up 4 bases and J gave up 6 bases, with 15 bases separating them. CDR3 DNA: TGTGCCAGCAGCTCCGGGACGCTGAGGGCTGAAGCTTTCTTT. It specifies CASSSGTLRAEAFF.

The V call is TRBV19, the J call TRBJ1-2; D unclear. The V gene's germline CDR1 is LNHDA and CDR2 SQIVND (reference sequence). CDR3 length equals 15 residues. Trimming stripped 7 bases from V and 5 bases from J, with 20 bases between. CDR3 sequence: CASTFTHRLGYGYTF. The CDR3 DNA follows: TGTGCCAGTACCTTTACCCATCGACTGGGTTATGGCTACACCTTC.

The V gene is TRBV18, the J gene TRBJ2-7; D uncertain. V was shortened by 2 bases and J by 4 bases, with 9 bases between the two germline ends. The CDR3 loop spans 13 amino acids. In germline, CDR1 is KGHSH, CDR2 LQKENI. CDR3: CASSPSELYEQYF. As DNA, the CDR3 is TGTGCCAGCTCACCATCTGAACTATACGAGCAGTACTTC.

V usage is TRBV4-1 and J usage is TRBJ2-7; D gene ambiguous. V was pared by 1 base and J by 4 bases, with 5 bases between. Germline V gives CDR1 MGHRA, CDR2 YSYEKL. This CDR3 is 12 amino acids long. The CDR3 sequence is CASSQVGYEQYF. The CDR3 region has the DNA TGCGCCAGCAGCCAAGTTGGGTACGAGCAGTACTTC.

This clone was seen only once. The chain uses TRBV5-1 and TRBJ1-2; 8 bases fit TRBD1. V gave up 4 bases and J gave up 8 bases; unmatched junction bases: 7. Germline CDR1 and CDR2: SGHRS and YFSETQ. This CDR3 is built from 13 residues. In DNA form, the CDR3 reads TGCGCCAGCAGCCCTGGACAGGGTTTGGGCTACACCTTC. It specifies CASSPGQGLGYTF.

The V and J genes are TRBV9 and TRBJ2-5, with D possibly matching TRBD2 (5 bases). Trimming took off 0 bases at V and 4 bases at J, with 13 bases between the two ends. The CDR3 is made up of 15 amino acids. In germline, CDR1 is SGDLS, CDR2 YYNGEE. CDR3 DNA: TGTGCCAGCAGCGTAGCTAAACGGGGAACAGAGACCCAGTACTTC. Translating it yields CASSVAKRGTETQYF.

The J gene is TRBJ2-3, the V gene TRBV10-3, with 7 nucleotides matching TRBD2. Trimming removed 4 bases from V and 0 bases from J; junction bases left unmatched: 7. Germline loops: CDR1 ENHRY, CDR2 SYGVKD. CDR3 size: 16 residues. DNA of the CDR3: TGTGCCATCAGTGCGCGGAAGACTAGCAGCACAGATACGCAGTATTTT. This sequence encodes CAISARKTSSTDTQYF.

The rearrangement links TRBV30 to TRBJ2-5, with D perhaps TRBD1 (5 bases). There are 12 residues in the CDR3. Trimming pared 2 bases from V and 6 bases from J, leaving 10 bases between. Germline CDR1 GTSNPN, CDR2 SVGIG (reference sequence). Here the CDR3 DNA reads TGTGCCTGGAGTAAGGGGTCCCAGACCCAGTACTTC. Translated: CAWSKGSQTQYF.

V and J are TRBV4-3 and TRBJ1-1, with TRBD1 identical over 12 bases. With V trimmed by 3 bases and J by 2 bases, 13 bases remained unmatched. Germline-derived CDR1 and CDR2 are LGHNA and YSLEER. The CDR3 runs 19 residues. DNA of the CDR3: TGCGCCAGCAGCCAGCGAAGGTCCGGGACAGGGGGCGGTAACACTGAAGCTTTCTTT. The encoded protein is CASSQRRSGTGGGNTEAFF.

The chain carries TRBV14 and TRBJ2-7, with D hard to call. Between the trimmed V and J ends, which lost 2 bases and 2 bases, there was a span of 13 bases. This CDR3 is built from 15 residues. Germline V gene sequence: CDR1 SGHDN, CDR2 FVKESK. In DNA, the CDR3 is TGTGCCAGCAGCCAATTGGTTGTGGAGACCTACGAGCAGTACTTC. Translating gives CASSQLVVETYEQYF. Full variable domain (missing parts from reference TRBV14 and TRBJ2-7): EAGVTQFPSHSVIEKGQTVTLRCDPISGHDNLYWYRRVMGKEIKFLLHFVKESKQDESGMPNNRFLAERTGGTYSTLKVQPAELEDSGVYFCASSQLVVETYEQYFGPGTRLTVT.

The V call is TRBV19, the J call TRBJ1-6; the match to TRBD1 covers 10 bases. This CDR3 contains 14 residues. In germline, CDR1 is LNHDA, CDR2 SQIVND (reference sequence). V lost 3 bases, J lost 10 bases, and 3 bases stayed unmatched. CDR3 sequence reads: CASSMADRGSPLHF. For the CDR3, the DNA is TGTGCCAGTAGTATGGCGGACAGGGGGTCACCCCTCCACTTT.

The genes are TRBV19 and TRBJ1-1; no reliable D call. This CDR3 contains 13 residues. Between the trimmed V and J ends, which lost 3 bases and 1 base, there was a span of 6 bases. Germline loops: CDR1 LNHDA, CDR2 SQIVND (reference sequence). CDR3 sequence (DNA): TGTGCCAGTAGTATTTGGAAGAACACTGAAGCTTTCTTT. It codes for CASSIWKNTEAFF.

The chain is built from TRBV30 and TRBJ2-3, with TRBD2 as a possible D gene (5 bases). V lost 1 base, J lost 0 bases, and 8 bases lay in between. The CDR3 is 14 residues long. Germline CDR1 is GTSNPN and CDR2 is SVGIG (reference sequence). DNA for the CDR3: TGTGCCTGGAGTGGCGGGTCAAGCACAGATACGCAGTATTTT. Translation: CAWSGGSSTDTQYF.

This clone was seen a handful of times. V is TRBV27 and J is TRBJ2-3, with TRBD2 matching over 16 bases. Germline V gene data show CDR1 as MNHEY and CDR2 as SMNVEV (reference sequence). The CDR3 is made up of 23 amino acids. Germline trimming cut 7 bases from V and 3 bases from J; bases unmatched to any gene: 25. For the CDR3, the DNA is TGTGCCAGCAAATCCTTTTCCCCGACCCCTGGGACTAGCGGGGGGGAAAGGACAGATACGCAGTATTTT. It translates to CASKSFSPTPGTSGGERTDTQYF.

The chain has TRBV9 and TRBJ2-2, with no clear D. Germline CDR1 reads SGDLS; CDR2 reads YYNGEE. There are 12 residues in the CDR3. With 4 bases removed from V and 7 bases from J, the gap between germline ends came to 8 bases. CDR3 DNA: TGTGCCAGCAGCCCCCTAAACGGGGAGCTGTTTTTT. Its translation: CASSPLNGELFF.